This T cell receptor (beta chain) originates from a study of HIV-infected patients and healthy controls. The V segment lost 6 bases and the J segment 4 bases; nucleotides outside the gene matches: 5. Germline-derived CDR1 and CDR2 are SQVTM and ANQGSEA. The length of the CDR3 is 14 residues. MiXCR, run by TCRdb on the 5' RACE reads, gives a single entry per CDR3 protein. The sample consists of over 55,000 distinct CDR3 sequences, about 16% of them appearing once. This TCR came from a human donor in good health. J is TRBJ2-1 and V is TRBV29-1, with 11 bases identical to TRBD1. The sequenced material came from CD4+ T cells from blood. The CDR3 protein is CSVGTGGSYNEQFF. The CDR3, as DNA: TGCAGCGTCGGGACAGGGGGTAGTTACAATGAGCAGTTCTTC.